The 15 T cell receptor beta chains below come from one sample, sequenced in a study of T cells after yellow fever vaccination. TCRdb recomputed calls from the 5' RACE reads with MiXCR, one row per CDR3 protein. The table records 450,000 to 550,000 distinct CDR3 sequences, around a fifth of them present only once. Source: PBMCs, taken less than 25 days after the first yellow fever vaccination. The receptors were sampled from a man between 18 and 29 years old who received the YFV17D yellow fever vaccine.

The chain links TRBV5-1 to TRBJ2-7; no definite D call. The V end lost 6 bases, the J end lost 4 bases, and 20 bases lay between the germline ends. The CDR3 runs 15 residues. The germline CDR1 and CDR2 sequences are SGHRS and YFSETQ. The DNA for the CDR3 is TGCGCCAGCACCCAAGACGTTCACCCAACTTACGAGCAGTACTTC. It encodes CASTQDVHPTYEQYF.

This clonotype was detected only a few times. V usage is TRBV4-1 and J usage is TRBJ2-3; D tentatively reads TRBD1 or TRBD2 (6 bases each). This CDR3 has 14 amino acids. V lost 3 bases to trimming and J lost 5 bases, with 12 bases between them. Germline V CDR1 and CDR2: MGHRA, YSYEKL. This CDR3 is CASSQRGAEDTQYF. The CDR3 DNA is TGCGCCAGCAGCCAGAGGGGGGCGGAAGATACGCAGTATTTT.

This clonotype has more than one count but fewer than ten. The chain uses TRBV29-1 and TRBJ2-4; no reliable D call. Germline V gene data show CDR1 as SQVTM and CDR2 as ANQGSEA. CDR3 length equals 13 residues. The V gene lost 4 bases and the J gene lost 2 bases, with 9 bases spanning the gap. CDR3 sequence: CSVVLGTKNIQYF. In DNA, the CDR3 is TGCAGCGTTGTTCTGGGAACCAAAAACATTCAGTACTTC.

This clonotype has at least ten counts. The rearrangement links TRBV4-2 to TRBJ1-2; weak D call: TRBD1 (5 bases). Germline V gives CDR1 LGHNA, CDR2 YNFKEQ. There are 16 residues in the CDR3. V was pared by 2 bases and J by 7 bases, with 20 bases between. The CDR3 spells CASSQPGQGLPLGYTF. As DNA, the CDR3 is TGTGCCAGCAGCCAACCTGGGCAGGGCCTCCCCCTTGGCTACACCTTC.

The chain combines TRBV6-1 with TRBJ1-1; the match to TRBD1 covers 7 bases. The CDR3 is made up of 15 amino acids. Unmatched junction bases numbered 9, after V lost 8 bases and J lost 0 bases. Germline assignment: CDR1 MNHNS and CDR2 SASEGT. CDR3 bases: TGTGCCAGCCTTAGGGGGCAGGGACTGAACACTGAAGCTTTCTTT. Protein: CASLRGQGLNTEAFF.

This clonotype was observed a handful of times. The CDR3 is CASSLRVGKNEQFF. In nucleotides, the CDR3 is TGTGCCAGCAGCCTGAGGGTAGGGAAGAATGAGCAGTTCTTC. This rearrangement joins TRBV7-8 to TRBJ2-1, with D possibly matching TRBD2 (5 bases). Germline values: CDR1 SGHVS, CDR2 FQNEAQ. There are 14 residues in the CDR3. V lost 5 bases to trimming and J lost 7 bases, with 15 bases between them.

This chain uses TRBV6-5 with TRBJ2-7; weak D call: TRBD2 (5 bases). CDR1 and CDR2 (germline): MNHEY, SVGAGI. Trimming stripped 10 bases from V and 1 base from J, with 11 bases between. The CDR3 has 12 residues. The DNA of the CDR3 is TGTGCCACCCGGGATGTTTCCTACGAGCAGTACTTC. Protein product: CATRDVSYEQYF.

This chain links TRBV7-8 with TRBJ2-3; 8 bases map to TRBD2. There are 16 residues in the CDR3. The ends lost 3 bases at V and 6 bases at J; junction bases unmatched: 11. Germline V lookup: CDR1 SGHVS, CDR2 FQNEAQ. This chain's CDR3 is CASSLFTSGFSDTQYF. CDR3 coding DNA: TGTGCCAGCAGCTTGTTTACTAGCGGATTCTCCGATACGCAGTATTTT. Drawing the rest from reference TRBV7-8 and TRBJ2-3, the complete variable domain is GAGVSQSPRYKVAKRGQDVALRCDPISGHVSLFWYQQALGQGPEFLTYFQNEAQLDKSGLPSDRFFAERPEGSVSTLKIQRTQQEDSAVYLCASSLFTSGFSDTQYFGPGTRLTVL.

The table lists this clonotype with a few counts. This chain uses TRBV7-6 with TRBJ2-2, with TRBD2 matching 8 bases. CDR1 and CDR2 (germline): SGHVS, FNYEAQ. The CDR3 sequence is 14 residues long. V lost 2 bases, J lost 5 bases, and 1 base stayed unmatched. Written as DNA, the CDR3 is TGTGCCAGCAGCTTAAAGCGGGGGACCGGGGAGCTGTTTTTT. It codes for CASSLKRGTGELFF.

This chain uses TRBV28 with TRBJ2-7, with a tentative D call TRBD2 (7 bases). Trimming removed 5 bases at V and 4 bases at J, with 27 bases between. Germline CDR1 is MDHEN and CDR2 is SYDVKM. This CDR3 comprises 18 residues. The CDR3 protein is CASSPPPGRGAPLYEQYV. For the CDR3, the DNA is TGTGCCAGCAGTCCCCCCCCTGGGAGGGGGGCCCCCTTGTACGAGCAGTACGTC.

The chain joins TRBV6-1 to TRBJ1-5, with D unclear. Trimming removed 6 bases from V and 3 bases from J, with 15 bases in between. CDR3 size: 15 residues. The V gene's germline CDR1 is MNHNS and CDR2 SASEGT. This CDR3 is CASSRRGTLNQPQHF. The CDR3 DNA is TGTGCCAGCAGCCGACGGGGTACTCTCAATCAGCCCCAGCATTTT.

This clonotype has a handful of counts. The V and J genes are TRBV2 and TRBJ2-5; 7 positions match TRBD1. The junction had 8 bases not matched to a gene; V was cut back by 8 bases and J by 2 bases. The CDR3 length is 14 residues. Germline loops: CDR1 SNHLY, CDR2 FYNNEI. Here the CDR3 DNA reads TGTGCCAGCTTCCGACCGGGACAGCAAGAGACCCAGTACTTC. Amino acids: CASFRPGQQETQYF.

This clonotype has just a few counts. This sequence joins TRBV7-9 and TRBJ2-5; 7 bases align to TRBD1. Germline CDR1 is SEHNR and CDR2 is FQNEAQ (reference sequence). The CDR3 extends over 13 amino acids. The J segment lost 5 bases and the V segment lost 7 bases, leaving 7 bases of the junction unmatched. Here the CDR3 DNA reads TGTGCCAGCATCAGGACAGGCTCGGAGACCCAGTACTTC. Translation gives CASIRTGSETQYF.

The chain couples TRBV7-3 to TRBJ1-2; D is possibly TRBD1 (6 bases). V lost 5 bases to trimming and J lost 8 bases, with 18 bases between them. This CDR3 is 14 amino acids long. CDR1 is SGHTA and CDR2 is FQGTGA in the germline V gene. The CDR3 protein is CASSPISGAEGYTF. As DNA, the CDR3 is TGTGCCAGCAGCCCGATATCGGGGGCGGAAGGCTACACCTTC.

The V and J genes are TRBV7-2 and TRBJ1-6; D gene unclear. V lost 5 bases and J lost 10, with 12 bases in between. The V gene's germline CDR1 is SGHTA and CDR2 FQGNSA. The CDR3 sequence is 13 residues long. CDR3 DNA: TGTGCCAGCAGCCCCGATGCGGGATCACCCCTCCACTTT. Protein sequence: CASSPDAGSPLHF.